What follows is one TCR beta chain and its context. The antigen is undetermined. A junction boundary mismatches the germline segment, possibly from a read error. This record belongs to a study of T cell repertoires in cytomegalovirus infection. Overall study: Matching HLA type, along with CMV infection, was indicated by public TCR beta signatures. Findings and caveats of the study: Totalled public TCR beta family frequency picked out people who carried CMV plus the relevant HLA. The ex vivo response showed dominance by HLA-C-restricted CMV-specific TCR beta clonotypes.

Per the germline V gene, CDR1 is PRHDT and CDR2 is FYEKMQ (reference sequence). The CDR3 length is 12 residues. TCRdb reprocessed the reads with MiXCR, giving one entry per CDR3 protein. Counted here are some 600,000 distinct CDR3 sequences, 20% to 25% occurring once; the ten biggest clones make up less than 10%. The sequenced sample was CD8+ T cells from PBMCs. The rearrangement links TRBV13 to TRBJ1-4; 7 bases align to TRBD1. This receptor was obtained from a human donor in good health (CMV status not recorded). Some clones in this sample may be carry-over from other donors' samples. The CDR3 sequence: CTSSRQGGKLFF. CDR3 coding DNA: TGTACCAGCAGCAGACAGGGTGGAAAACTGTTTTTT.